This T cell receptor beta chain was sequenced in a study of blood T cell repertoires in COVID-19. Study information: Sites across the United States, Italy and Spain contributed samples from acute and convalescent COVID-19. From T cells, B-cell-depleted T cells, or PBMCs came the material, which was cDNA or gDNA.

Here immunoSEQ multiplex PCR was the method, and the copy in TCRdb shows in-frame clones only, minus some. The data show 150,000 to 200,000 clones, 75% to 85% seen once. This CDR3 region has 14 residues. The germline gives CDR1 SGDLS, CDR2 YYNGEE. Trimming took off 4 bases at V and 8 bases at J, with 18 bases between the two ends. The source material was PBMCs or T cells enriched from blood (not recorded which). V usage is TRBV9 and J usage is TRBJ1-1, with unresolved D. The clonotype originates from a man in his forties or fifties who had recovered from COVID-19. Here the CDR3 reads CASSSQLPSGEAFF. The CDR3 DNA sequence: TGTGCCAGCAGCTCCCAGCTCCCCAGCGGGGAAGCTTTCTTT.